The present TCR beta chain was sequenced within a study of cytotoxic CD8 clonotypes in ibrutinib-treated CLL. Findings and limits, study-wide: At progression, clonality fell back toward baseline after rising at ibrutinib response.

Notes on this clone: Its cognate antigen is unknown.

In germline, CDR1 is SGHTA, CDR2 FQGNSA. The CDR3 has 16 amino acids. Trimming cost V 1 base and J 3 bases, with 13 bases left between them. Clones were sequenced by immunoSEQ multiplex PCR, and TCRdb holds only the in-frame ones, with some missing. Here the sample spans 130,000 to 150,000 clones, about 79% being singletons. The source material was PBMCs, sampled after 12 months of ibrutinib treatment. This TCR came from a human donor with chronic lymphocytic leukemia. The chain is built from TRBV7-2 and TRBJ1-5; possibly TRBD1 for D (5 bases). In DNA form, the CDR3 reads TGTGCCAGCAGCTTAGTTGGGGGTCAGAACAATCAGCCCCAGCATTTT. Its translation: CASSLVGGQNNQPQHF.